These 21 T cell receptor beta chains originate from one sample sequenced in a study of beta chain features in type 1 diabetes. Study-wide points: Significant though moderate, a shortening of TCRB CDR3s appeared in all four CD4+ subsets of Type 1 diabetes patients.

What these receptors recognize is not known. Expressed TCRB transcripts were sequenced after all isolated RNA was converted to cDNA. The assay was immunoSEQ multiplex PCR, and TCRdb's table has in-frame clones only and misses some. The sample contains 250,000 to 300,000 clones, 14% of which appear only once. Sequences were obtained from naive CD4+ T cells from blood. The receptor set was obtained from a man aged 25 to 40 with type 1 diabetes.

The chain is built from TRBV5-1 and TRBJ1-1; TRBD1 might be the D (5 bases). Trimming pared 0 bases from V and 8 bases from J, leaving 14 bases between. This CDR3 is 14 amino acids long. Germline assignment: CDR1 SGHRS and CDR2 YFSETQ. DNA for the CDR3: TGCGCCAGCAGCTTGGAAGGAGGGAGGGGCGAAGCTTTCTTT. Translating gives CASSLEGGRGEAFF.

The CDR3 region is CASTEAGAGANVLTF. The CDR3 DNA is TGTGCCAGCACCGAGGCCGGGGCTGGGGCCAACGTCCTGACTTTC. The rearrangement joins TRBV2 to TRBJ2-6; D perhaps matches TRBD2 (5 bases). V was cut by 7 bases and J by 2 bases, with 12 bases left in between. There are 15 residues in the CDR3. Germline CDR1 SNHLY, CDR2 FYNNEI.

This sequence joins TRBV7-9 and TRBJ2-2; 11 nucleotides line up with TRBD2. The germline gives CDR1 SEHNR, CDR2 FQNEAQ (reference sequence). V lost 1 base, J lost 5 bases, and 12 bases stayed unmatched. This CDR3 comprises 19 residues. The CDR3 here is CASSLGRLAGSARTGELFF. CDR3 nucleotides: TGTGCCAGCAGCTTAGGAAGACTAGCGGGATCAGCGCGTACCGGGGAGCTGTTTTTT.

This clone was found a few times. The genes are TRBV18 and TRBJ1-1; the D is unclear. Per germline, CDR1 KGHSH and CDR2 LQKENI. CDR3 length: 15 amino acids. V was clipped by 6 bases and J by 0 bases, with 14 bases between them. This chain's CDR3 is CASSPRHVLNTEAFF. CDR3 bases: TGTGCCAGCTCCCCGAGACATGTTCTGAACACTGAAGCTTTCTTT. The entire variable domain, with the rest obtained from reference TRBV18 and TRBJ1-1, is as follows: NAGVMQNPRHLVRRRGQEARLRCSPMKGHSHVYWYRQLPEEGLKFMVYLQKENIIDESGMPKERFSAEFPKEGPSILRIQQVVRGDSAAYFCASSPRHVLNTEAFFGQGTRLTVV.

The rearrangement links TRBV18 to TRBJ2-3; D is unresolved. V was shortened by 6 bases and J by 2 bases, with 12 bases between the two germline ends. The CDR3 contains 14 residues. Germline loops: CDR1 KGHSH, CDR2 LQKENI. CDR3 sequence reads: CASSESATTDTQYF. The CDR3 coding sequence is TGTGCCAGCTCGGAGAGCGCGACCACAGATACGCAGTATTTT.

This clone was seen only a few times. The chain recombines TRBV18 with TRBJ2-7, with D possibly being TRBD1 (5 bases). V was cut by 3 bases and J by 2 bases, with 14 bases left in between. Germline CDR1 reads KGHSH; CDR2 reads LQKENI. The CDR3 extends over 15 amino acids. In DNA, the CDR3 is TGTGCCAGCTCACCTTCCCGACCGGACACCTACGAGCAGTACTTC. Encoded protein: CASSPSRPDTYEQYF.

The rearrangement links TRBV19 to TRBJ2-7; D is possibly TRBD1 (5 bases). Trimming stripped 8 bases from V and 1 base from J, with 18 bases between. The CDR3 is 15 amino acids. Germline values: CDR1 LNHDA, CDR2 SQIVND (reference sequence). Written as DNA, the CDR3 is TGTGCCAGTTCAACAGGATCCGTTATATCCTACGAGCAGTACTTC. Protein product: CASSTGSVISYEQYF.

This clone was recorded a few times. V and J are TRBV6-5 and TRBJ1-5; 9 bases align to TRBD1. V dropped 4 bases and J dropped 1; count of bases not matched to a gene: 5. Germline CDR1 reads MNHEY; CDR2 reads SVGAGI. The CDR3 is 16 residues long. The CDR3 DNA sequence: TGTGCCAGCAGTTTAAGGACAGGGGACAGCAATCAGCCCCAGCATTTT. Protein product: CASSLRTGDSNQPQHF.

This chain links TRBV28 with TRBJ2-3, with D unclear. V gave up 6 bases and J gave up 4 bases, with 5 bases separating them. The CDR3 has 11 amino acids. The germline V gene encodes CDR1 MDHEN and CDR2 SYDVKM. CDR3 sequence (DNA): TGTGCCAGCAGGGGCCCAGATACGCAGTATTTT. It specifies CASRGPDTQYF. Full variable domain (rest looked up from reference TRBV28 and TRBJ2-3): DVKVTQSSRYLVKRTGEKVFLECVQDMDHENMFWYRQDPGLGLRLIYFSYDVKMKEKGDIPEGYSVSREKKERFSLILESASTNQTSMYLCASRGPDTQYFGPGTRLTVL.

The chain couples TRBV28 to TRBJ2-5; TRBD1 agrees at 8 bases. This CDR3 is built from 16 residues. CDR1 is MDHEN and CDR2 is SYDVKM in the germline V gene. V gave up 6 bases and J gave up 1 base; unmatched junction bases: 10. CDR3: CASSRSSGQGQETQYF. DNA of the CDR3: TGTGCCAGCAGCCGCAGCAGCGGACAGGGCCAAGAGACCCAGTACTTC.

This clone was detected a few times. The chain links TRBV4-2 to TRBJ2-6; D gene unclear. This CDR3 has 16 residues. The ends were cut back, 0 bases at V and 1 base at J, with 7 bases in the middle. The germline V gene has CDR1 LGHNA and CDR2 YNFKEQ. The DNA for the CDR3 is TGTGCCAGCAGCCAAGATATAACTTCTGGGGCCAACGTCCTGACTTTC. Translated: CASSQDITSGANVLTF.

The V gene is TRBV9, the J gene TRBJ2-5, with a possible D match to TRBD1 (5 bases). Germline V gene sequence: CDR1 SGDLS, CDR2 YYNGEE. V was pared by 0 bases and J by 5 bases, with 11 bases between. This CDR3 is 14 amino acids long. CDR3 region: CASSVVPGRETQYF. DNA for the CDR3: TGTGCCAGCAGCGTAGTGCCAGGGCGGGAGACCCAGTACTTC.

The table lists this clone with a few counts. The chain combines TRBV9 with TRBJ2-3, with 9 bases matching TRBD1. J lost 5 bases, V lost 4 bases, and 5 bases had no gene match. This CDR3 is 14 amino acids long. The V gene's germline CDR1 is SGDLS and CDR2 YYNGEE. In nucleotides, the CDR3 is TGTGCCAGCAGCTCACAGGGGGCAGGAGATACGCAGTATTTT. Its protein is CASSSQGAGDTQYF.

The rearrangement joins TRBV4-3 to TRBJ2-7; D is unclear. The CDR3 loop spans 13 amino acids. The germline CDR1 and CDR2 sequences are LGHNA and YSLEER. Trimming cost V 1 base and J 6 bases, with 10 bases left between them. This CDR3 reads CASSQAGQIEQYF. The CDR3 bases are TGCGCCAGCAGCCAAGCGGGTCAGATCGAGCAGTACTTC.

This chain links TRBV5-4 with TRBJ1-1; possible D gene TRBD1, 5 bases. The CDR3 extends over 14 amino acids. The V end lost 3 bases, the J end lost 4 bases, and 13 bases lay between the germline ends. Germline V lookup: CDR1 SGHNT, CDR2 YYREEE (reference sequence). CDR3 loop: CASSWGGAATEAFF. DNA for the CDR3: TGTGCCAGCAGCTGGGGAGGGGCGGCCACTGAAGCTTTCTTT.

The CDR3 DNA is TGTGCCAGCAGTTTCTCGGTTCAGCCCCAGCATTTT. This translates into CASSFSVQPQHF. The chain combines TRBV7-2 with TRBJ1-5; D unclear. The CDR3 is 12 amino acids. CDR1 is SGHTA, CDR2 FQGNSA, per germline. Trimming cost V 6 bases and J 6 bases, with 9 bases left between them.

This rearrangement joins TRBV5-1 to TRBJ2-3; D is possibly TRBD1 (6 bases). The germline V and J ends were trimmed by 1 base and 4 bases, with 7 bases remaining between them. The germline gives CDR1 SGHRS, CDR2 YFSETQ. This CDR3 spans 13 amino acids. CDR3 DNA sequence: TGCGCCAGCAGCTTGACAGGGCCAGATACGCAGTATTTT. Its translation is CASSLTGPDTQYF.

This clone turned up a few times. V gene TRBV18 combines with J gene TRBJ2-1, with TRBD2 as a possible D gene (6 bases). Germline V gene lookup returns CDR1 KGHSH and CDR2 LQKENI. The CDR3 has 16 residues. Trimming cost V 3 bases and J 0 bases, with 12 bases left between them. CDR3 nucleotide sequence: TGTGCCAGCTCACCGTCTAGCGCTAGCTCCTACAATGAGCAGTTCTTC. Encoded protein: CASSPSSASSYNEQFF.

There are a few counts of this clone. The chain employs TRBV6-4 and TRBJ2-3; 10 bases agree with TRBD2. The junction had 6 bases not matched to a gene; V was cut back by 1 base and J by 8 bases. The CDR3 is 15 amino acids. The germline gives CDR1 MRHNA, CDR2 SNTAGT. CDR3 in DNA: TGTGCCAGCAGTGACTGGGCTAGCGGGAGCGGTACGCAGTATTTT. This gives the protein CASSDWASGSGTQYF.

Ten or more counts support this clone. The V gene is TRBV29-1, the J gene TRBJ2-1; 10 bases map to TRBD2. CDR1 is SQVTM and CDR2 is ANQGSEA in the germline V gene. V lost 7 bases and J lost 12; bases outside the gene matches: 12. The CDR3 is 13 residues long. DNA for the CDR3: TGCAGCGGGGCGACTAGCGGGCGAGCCGGGCAGTTCTTC. Translated: CSGATSGRAGQFF.

The V gene is TRBV7-3, the J gene TRBJ2-5; 10 bases are shared with TRBD1. There are 14 residues in the CDR3. V was pared by 4 bases and J by 6 bases, with 5 bases of the junction left unmatched. Germline V gene lookup returns CDR1 SGHTA and CDR2 FQGTGA. CDR3 protein: CASSSGQGVKTQYF. CDR3 DNA sequence: TGTGCCAGCAGCTCCGGACAGGGGGTAAAGACCCAGTACTTC.